This is a list of T cell receptor beta chains from one sample in a study of T cell changes during pregnancy in multiple sclerosis. Sequencing was performed with immunoSEQ multiplex PCR; in TCRdb, only in-frame clones are kept and a portion is missing. The sample includes about 33,000 clones, over 80% of them seen just once. The specimen comprised CD4+ T cells from peripheral blood mononuclear cells, sampled in the third trimester of pregnancy. All receptors derive from a female donor in good health, enrolled as a control in a pregnancy study. Each CDR3 is given with its conserved first and last residue. A D gene is named only where the DNA matches it firmly. A clone size is listed for some rows: how often the clone was seen (once, few, many), or a class if it is expanded.

d_gene	v_gene	j_gene	abundance	CDR3nt	CDR3aa
.	TRBV6-1	TRBJ1-2	.	TGTGCCAGCAGTGGGAGGGGCGGCTCCTTTTATGGCTACACCTTC	CASSGRGGSFYGYTF
.	TRBV7-9	TRBJ1-1	.	TGTGCCAGCAGCTTAGGGCAACGTACTGAAGCTTTCTTT	CASSLGQRTEAFF
.	TRBV11-2	TRBJ2-1	.	TGTGCCAGCAGCTTAGATCGTGGGGGGGCCAATGAGCAGTTCTTC	CASSLDRGGANEQFF
TRBD1	TRBV6-5	TRBJ1-3	once	TGTGCCAGCACCCCGACAGGGGGCGCCGGAAACACCATATATTTT	CASTPTGGAGNTIYF
.	TRBV28	TRBJ2-3	once	TGTGCCAGCAGTTCTACTAGCACAGATACGCAGTATTTT	CASSSTSTDTQYF
TRBD1	TRBV5-1	TRBJ2-7	.	TGCGCCAGCAGCTTGGACAGTCCCGGGACAGTTCACGAGCAGTACTTC	CASSLDSPGTVHEQYF
.	TRBV27	TRBJ2-3	.	TGTGCCAGCAGTGGCCCAGTCACAGATACGCAGTATTTT	CASSGPVTDTQYF
.	TRBV7-2	TRBJ2-5	.	TGTGCCAGCAGCTCCGAGATGGAGGAGACCCAGTACTTC	CASSSEMEETQYF
.	TRBV5-5	TRBJ1-1	once	TGTGCCAGCAGCTTATACGACATGAACACTGAAGCTTTCTTT	CASSLYDMNTEAFF
.	TRBV10-3	TRBJ1-2	.	TGTGCCATCAGTGAGGGGCAGGGTCGTTTCTGCACCTTC	CAISEGQGRFCTF
.	TRBV4-1	TRBJ1-1	.	TGCGCCAGCAGCCAATTTCCGGGACAAAGGACTGAAGCTTTCTTT	CASSQFPGQRTEAFF
TRBD2	TRBV5-4	TRBJ2-4	.	TGTGCCAGCAGCTTACCGGGACTAGCGGGAGGTGGAGCCAAAAACATTCAGTACTTC	CASSLPGLAGGGAKNIQYF
.	TRBV19	TRBJ1-3	.	TGTGCCAGTAGTATAGCGGGCTCTGGAAACACCATATATTTT	CASSIAGSGNTIYF
TRBD1	TRBV10-3	TRBJ1-4	.	TGTGCCAGCGAGGACAGGGAGGGAGAAAAACTGTTTTTT	CASEDREGEKLFF
.	TRBV5-5	TRBJ1-1	.	TGTGCCAGCAGCTTGGGCAGAACGAACACTGAAGCTTTCTTT	CASSLGRTNTEAFF
TRBD2	TRBV7-9	TRBJ2-3	.	TGTGCCAGCAGCCCTATAACTAGCGGGAGCGCAGATACGCAGTATTTT	CASSPITSGSADTQYF
.	TRBV5-1	TRBJ1-5	.	TGCGCCAGCAGACAGGGAAGCAATCAGCCCCAGCATTTT	CASRQGSNQPQHF
TRBD1	TRBV7-9	TRBJ2-3	.	TGTGCCAGCAGCTTACGGACAGGGGGACTCACAGATACGCAGTATTTT	CASSLRTGGLTDTQYF
.	TRBV20-1	TRBJ1-2	.	TGCAGTGCTAGAGCTGGCGGGGGCTACACCTTC	CSARAGGGYTF
TRBD2	TRBV7-2	TRBJ2-1	.	TGTGCCAGCAGCTTAGGAGGGCTAGCGGGGATCATTGAGCAGTTCTTC	CASSLGGLAGIIEQFF
TRBD2	TRBV13	TRBJ2-5	.	TGTGCCAGCAGCCCCGGACTAGCGAGAGAGACCCAGTACTTC	CASSPGLARETQYF
.	TRBV6-5	TRBJ1-1	.	TGTGCCAGCAGTCTAGACAGGAAGAACACTGAAGCTTTCTTT	CASSLDRKNTEAFF
.	TRBV5-1	TRBJ1-6	.	TGCGCCAGCAGCCTCACTTCAGGGAACTCACCCCTCCACTTT	CASSLTSGNSPLHF
TRBD1	TRBV18	TRBJ2-1	.	TGTGCCAGCTCACCGAGACAGGGGCCCCATGAGCAGTTCTTC	CASSPRQGPHEQFF
TRBD2	TRBV5-4	TRBJ2-2	.	TGTGCCAGCAGCTTGGTCGGGGGGGCACGGACCGGGGAGCTGTTTTTT	CASSLVGGARTGELFF
TRBD1	TRBV6-5	TRBJ2-7	.	TGTGCCAGCACCAGACAGGGCAACTACGAGCAGTACTTC	CASTRQGNYEQYF
.	TRBV18	TRBJ1-1	.	TGTGCCAGCTCACAACTGGGGGGTTCCAACACTGAAGCTTTCTTT	CASSQLGGSNTEAFF
.	TRBV30	TRBJ2-3	.	TGTGCCGGGGGGGGGCTACGGGCAGATACGCAGTATTTT	CAGGGLRADTQYF
.	TRBV11-1	TRBJ1-1	.	TGTGCCAGCAGCTGGAAGACAGGGAACACTGAAGCTTTCTTT	CASSWKTGNTEAFF
.	TRBV2	TRBJ1-2	.	TGTGCCAGCAGTGACGGGAGTAACTATGGCTACACCTTC	CASSDGSNYGYTF
.	TRBV19	TRBJ2-5	few	TGTGCCAGTAGTTGGCGCCGGGGTAGTGAGACCCAGTACTTC	CASSWRRGSETQYF
TRBD1	TRBV19	TRBJ2-5	.	TGTGCCAGTAGTATAGGAACAGGGGTCGGGGAGACCCAGTACTTC	CASSIGTGVGETQYF
.	TRBV28	TRBJ1-1	.	TGTGCCAGCAGTTTGATAGGGGGTGGGAACACTGAAGCTTTCTTT	CASSLIGGGNTEAFF
.	TRBV27	TRBJ1-2	.	TGTGCCAGCAGTTTAAACAGGGTCTCTGGCTACACCTTC	CASSLNRVSGYTF